This TCR beta chain emerged from a study of T cells of healthy individuals. Germline values: CDR1 SNHLY, CDR2 FYNNEI. The CDR3 is 13 residues long. V was cut by 9 bases and J by 0 bases, with 9 bases left in between. This clonotype has ten or more counts. TCRdb analysed the 5' RACE reads with MiXCR anew, one entry per CDR3 protein. The sample consists of approximately 52,000 distinct CDR3 sequences, under 15% of them appearing once. The source is a human donor in good health. The chain couples TRBV2 to TRBJ1-5, with D tentatively TRBD1 (5 bases). Written as DNA, the CDR3 is TGTGCCAGTTTACAGGATAGCAATCAGCCCCAGCATTTT. Its protein is CASLQDSNQPQHF.